This T cell receptor beta chain emerged from a study of T cells after posttransplantation cyclophosphamide. Sequenced by immunoSEQ multiplex PCR; TCRdb stores in-frame clones only, minus some. The sample has tens of thousands of clones, none seen only once. On the day of bone marrow donation, the related graft donor provided peripheral blood. Study-wide points: Tissue-infiltrating T cells from skin or gut overlapped little with blood T cells. Recipient CMV seropositivity and CMV reactivation strongly tracked TRB clonality.

Germline V lookup: CDR1 LNHDA, CDR2 SQIVND (reference sequence). The CDR3 runs to 12 residues. V lost 3 bases and J 3 bases, leaving 5 bases between the germline ends. This clone was recorded many times. Its cognate antigen is unknown. Sample: PBMCs. This receptor was taken from a man in his fifties or sixties in good health, CMV-negative, and a related stem cell transplant donor. V is TRBV19 and J is TRBJ1-1; D gene unclear. The CDR3 bases are TGTGCCAGTAGTATCGAGGACACTGAAGCTTTCTTT. Translated: CASSIEDTEAFF.